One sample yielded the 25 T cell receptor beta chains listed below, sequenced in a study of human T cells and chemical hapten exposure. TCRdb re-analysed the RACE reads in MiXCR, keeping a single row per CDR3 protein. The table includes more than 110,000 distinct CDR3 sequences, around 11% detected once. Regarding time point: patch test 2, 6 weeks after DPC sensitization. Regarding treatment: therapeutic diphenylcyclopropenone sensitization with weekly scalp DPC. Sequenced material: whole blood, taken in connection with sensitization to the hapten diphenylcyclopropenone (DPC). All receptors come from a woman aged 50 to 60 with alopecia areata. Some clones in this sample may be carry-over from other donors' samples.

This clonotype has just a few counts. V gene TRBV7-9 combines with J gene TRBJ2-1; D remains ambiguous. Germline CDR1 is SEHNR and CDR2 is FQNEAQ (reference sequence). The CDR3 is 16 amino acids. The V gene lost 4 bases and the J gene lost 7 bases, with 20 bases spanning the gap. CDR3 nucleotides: TGTGCCAGCAGCTCCCAGCGCCCCCGGTTGCGGAATGAGCAGTTCTTC. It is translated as CASSSQRPRLRNEQFF. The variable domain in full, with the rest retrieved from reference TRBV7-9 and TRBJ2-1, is DTGVSQNPRHKITKRGQNVTFRCDPISEHNRLYWYRQTLGQGPEFLTYFQNEAQLEKSRLLSDRFSAERPKGSFSTLEIQRTEQGDSAMYLCASSSQRPRLRNEQFFGPGTRLTVL.

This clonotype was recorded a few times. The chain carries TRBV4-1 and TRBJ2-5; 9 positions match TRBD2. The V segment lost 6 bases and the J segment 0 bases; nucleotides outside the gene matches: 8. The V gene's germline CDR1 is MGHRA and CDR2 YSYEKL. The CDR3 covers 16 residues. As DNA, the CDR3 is TGCGCCAGCAGGTTGACTAGCGGAGATTACCAAGAGACCCAGTACTTC. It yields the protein CASRLTSGDYQETQYF.

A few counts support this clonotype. For the CDR3, the DNA is TGCAGCGTTGCCCAGGCGGGAGAGACCCAGTACTTC. Translation: CSVAQAGETQYF. The genes are TRBV29-1 and TRBJ2-5; D possibly corresponds to TRBD2 (5 bases). CDR3 length: 12 residues. Germline CDR1 SQVTM, CDR2 ANQGSEA. The V gene lost 4 bases and the J gene lost 4 bases, with 10 bases spanning the gap.

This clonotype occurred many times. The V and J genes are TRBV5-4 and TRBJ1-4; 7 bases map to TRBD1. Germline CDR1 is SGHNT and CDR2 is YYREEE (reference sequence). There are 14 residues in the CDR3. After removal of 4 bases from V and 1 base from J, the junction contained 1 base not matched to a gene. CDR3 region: CASSRQGTNEKLFF. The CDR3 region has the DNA TGTGCCAGCAGCCGACAGGGAACTAATGAAAAACTGTTTTTT.

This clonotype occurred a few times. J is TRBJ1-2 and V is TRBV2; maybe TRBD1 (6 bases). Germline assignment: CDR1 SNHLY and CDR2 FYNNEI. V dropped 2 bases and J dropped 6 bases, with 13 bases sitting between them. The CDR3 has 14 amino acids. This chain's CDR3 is CASSEQGPSNGYTF. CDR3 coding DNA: TGTGCCAGCAGTGAACAGGGGCCAAGTAATGGCTACACCTTC.

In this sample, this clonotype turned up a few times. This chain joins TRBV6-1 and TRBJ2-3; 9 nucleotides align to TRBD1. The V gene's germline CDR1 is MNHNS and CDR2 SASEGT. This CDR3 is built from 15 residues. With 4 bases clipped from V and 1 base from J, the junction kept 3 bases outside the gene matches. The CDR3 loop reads CASSGGQGGTDTQYF. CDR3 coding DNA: TGTGCCAGCAGTGGGGGACAGGGCGGCACAGATACGCAGTATTTT.

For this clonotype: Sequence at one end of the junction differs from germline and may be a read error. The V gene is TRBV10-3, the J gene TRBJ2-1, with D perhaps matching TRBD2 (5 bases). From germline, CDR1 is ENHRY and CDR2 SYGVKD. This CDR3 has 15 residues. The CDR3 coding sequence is TGTGCCATCAGTGACGGTAATAGCGTTTACAATGAGCAGATCTTC. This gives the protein CAISDGNSVYNEQIF.

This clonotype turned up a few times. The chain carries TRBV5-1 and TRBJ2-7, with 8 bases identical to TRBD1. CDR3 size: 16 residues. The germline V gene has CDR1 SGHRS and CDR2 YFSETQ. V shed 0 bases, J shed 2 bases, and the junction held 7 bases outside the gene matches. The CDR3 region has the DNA TGCGCCAGCAGCTTGGCGACAGGGGCCCTTACCTACGAGCAGTACTTC. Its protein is CASSLATGALTYEQYF. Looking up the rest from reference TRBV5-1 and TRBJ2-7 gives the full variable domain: KAGVTQTPRYLIKTRGQQVTLSCSPISGHRSVSWYQQTPGQGLQFLFEYFSETQRNKGNFPGRFSGRQFSNSRSEMNVSTLELGDSALYLCASSLATGALTYEQYFGPGTRLTVT.

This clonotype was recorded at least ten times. The CDR3 protein is CASRTGGSTNEKLFF. The CDR3, as DNA: TGTGCCAGTCGCACAGGGGGCTCAACTAATGAAAAACTGTTTTTT. The chain links TRBV6-6 to TRBJ1-4; 9 bases line up with TRBD1. Trimming removed 9 bases from V and 0 bases from J; junction bases left unmatched: 5. This CDR3 is 15 amino acids long. Germline V gene sequence: CDR1 MNHNY, CDR2 SVGAGI (reference sequence).

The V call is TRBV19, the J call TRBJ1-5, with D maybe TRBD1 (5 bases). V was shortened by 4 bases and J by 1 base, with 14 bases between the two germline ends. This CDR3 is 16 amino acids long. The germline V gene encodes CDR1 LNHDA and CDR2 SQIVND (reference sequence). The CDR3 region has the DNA TGTGCCAGTAGTAACCGACGGGAGGGGAGCAATCAGCCCCAGCATTTT. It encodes CASSNRREGSNQPQHF.

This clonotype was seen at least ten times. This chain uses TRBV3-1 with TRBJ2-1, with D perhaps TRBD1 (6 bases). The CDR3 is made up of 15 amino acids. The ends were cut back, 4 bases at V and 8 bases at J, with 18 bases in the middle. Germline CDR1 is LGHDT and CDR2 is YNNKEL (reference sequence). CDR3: CASSPERAGADEQFF. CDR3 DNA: TGTGCCAGCAGCCCCGAGAGGGCAGGGGCCGATGAGCAGTTCTTC.

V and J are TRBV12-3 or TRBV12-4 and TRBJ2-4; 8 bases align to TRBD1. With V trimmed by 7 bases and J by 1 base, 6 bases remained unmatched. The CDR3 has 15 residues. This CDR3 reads CASNPTGVAKNIQYF. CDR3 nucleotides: TGTGCCAGCAATCCGACAGGGGTGGCCAAAAACATTCAGTACTTC.

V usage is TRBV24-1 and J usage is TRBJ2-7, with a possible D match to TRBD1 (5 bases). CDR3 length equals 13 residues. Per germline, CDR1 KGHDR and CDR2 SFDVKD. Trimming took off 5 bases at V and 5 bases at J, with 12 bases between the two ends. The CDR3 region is CATSAPGLDEQYF. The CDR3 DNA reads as TGTGCCACCAGTGCCCCAGGGTTGGACGAGCAGTACTTC.

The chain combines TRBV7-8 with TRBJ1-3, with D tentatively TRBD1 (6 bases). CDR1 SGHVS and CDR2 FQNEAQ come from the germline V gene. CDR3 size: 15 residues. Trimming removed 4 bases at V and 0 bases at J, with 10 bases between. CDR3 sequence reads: CASSWKGGSGNTIYF. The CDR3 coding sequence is TGTGCCAGCAGCTGGAAAGGGGGCTCTGGAAACACCATATATTTT.

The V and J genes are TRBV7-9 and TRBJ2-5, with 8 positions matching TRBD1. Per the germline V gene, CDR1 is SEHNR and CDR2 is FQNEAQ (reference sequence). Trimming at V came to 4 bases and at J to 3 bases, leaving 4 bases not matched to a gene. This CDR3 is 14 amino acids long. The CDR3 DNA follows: TGTGCCAGCAGCTCCTGGACAGGGAAAGAGACCCAGTACTTC. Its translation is CASSSWTGKETQYF.

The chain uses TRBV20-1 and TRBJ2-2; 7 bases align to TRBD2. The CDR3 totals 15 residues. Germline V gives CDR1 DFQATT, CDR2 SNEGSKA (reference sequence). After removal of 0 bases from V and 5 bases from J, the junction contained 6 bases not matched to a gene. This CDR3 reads CSARDNAGVTGELFF. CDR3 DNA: TGCAGTGCTAGAGATAACGCGGGAGTTACCGGGGAGCTGTTTTTT.

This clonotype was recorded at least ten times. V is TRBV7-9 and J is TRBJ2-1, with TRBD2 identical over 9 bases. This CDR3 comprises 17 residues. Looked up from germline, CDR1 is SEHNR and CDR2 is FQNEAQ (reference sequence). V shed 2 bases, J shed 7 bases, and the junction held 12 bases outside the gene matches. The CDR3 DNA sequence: TGTGCCAGCAGCTTAAATGGTCTTCCTAGCGGGACGAATGAGCAGTTCTTC. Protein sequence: CASSLNGLPSGTNEQFF.

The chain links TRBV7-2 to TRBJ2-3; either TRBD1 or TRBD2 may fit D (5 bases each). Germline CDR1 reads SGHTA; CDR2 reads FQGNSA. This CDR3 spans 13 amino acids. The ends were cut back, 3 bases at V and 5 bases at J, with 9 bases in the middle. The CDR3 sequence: CASSFRGKDTQYF. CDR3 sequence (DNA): TGTGCCAGCAGCTTCCGGGGCAAAGATACGCAGTATTTT.

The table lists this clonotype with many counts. CDR3 DNA sequence: TGTGCCAGCAGCTTACAGGGGCCTAATGAAAAACTGTTTTTT. This translates into CASSLQGPNEKLFF. The chain recombines TRBV7-2 with TRBJ1-4, with a possible D match to TRBD1 (6 bases). CDR3 size: 14 residues. V was clipped by 2 bases and J by 3 bases, with 7 bases between them. Germline V gene data show CDR1 as SGHTA and CDR2 as FQGNSA.

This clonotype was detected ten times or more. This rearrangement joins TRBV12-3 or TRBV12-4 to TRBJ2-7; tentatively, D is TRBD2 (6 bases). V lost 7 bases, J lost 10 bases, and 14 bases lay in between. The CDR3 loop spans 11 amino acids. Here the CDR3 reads CASTAYGTQYF. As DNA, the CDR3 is TGTGCCAGCACCGCCTATGGGACTCAGTACTTC.

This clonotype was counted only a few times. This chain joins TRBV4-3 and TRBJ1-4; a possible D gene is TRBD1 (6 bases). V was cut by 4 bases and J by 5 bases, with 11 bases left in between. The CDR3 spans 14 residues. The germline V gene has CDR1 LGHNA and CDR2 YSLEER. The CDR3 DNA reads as TGCGCCAGCAGCCCGGGGGCCCTAAATGAAAAACTGTTTTTT. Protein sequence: CASSPGALNEKLFF.

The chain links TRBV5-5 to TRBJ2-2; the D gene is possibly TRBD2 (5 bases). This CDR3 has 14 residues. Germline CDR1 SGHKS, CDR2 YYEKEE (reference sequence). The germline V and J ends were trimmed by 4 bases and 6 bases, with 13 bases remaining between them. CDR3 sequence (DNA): TGTGCCAGCAGCCCGAGTGCGAGGGCCGGGGAGCTGTTTTTT. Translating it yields CASSPSARAGELFF.

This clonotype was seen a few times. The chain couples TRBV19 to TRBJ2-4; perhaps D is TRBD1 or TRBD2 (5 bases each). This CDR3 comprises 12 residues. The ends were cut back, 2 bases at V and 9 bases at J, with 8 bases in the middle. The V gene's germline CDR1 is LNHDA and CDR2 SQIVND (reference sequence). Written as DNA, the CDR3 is TGTGCCAGTAGTATACGGGGCGGCATTCAGTACTTC. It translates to CASSIRGGIQYF.

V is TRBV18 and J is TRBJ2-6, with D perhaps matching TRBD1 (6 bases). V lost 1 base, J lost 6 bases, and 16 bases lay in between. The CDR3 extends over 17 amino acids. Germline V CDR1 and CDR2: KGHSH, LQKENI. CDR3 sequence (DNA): TGTGCCAGCTCACCACAAAGACAGGCGGCCAAGGCCAACGTCCTGACTTTC. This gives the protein CASSPQRQAAKANVLTF.

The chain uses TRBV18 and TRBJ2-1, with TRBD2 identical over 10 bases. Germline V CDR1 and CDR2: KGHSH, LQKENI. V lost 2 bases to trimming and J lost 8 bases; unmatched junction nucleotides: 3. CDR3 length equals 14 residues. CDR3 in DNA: TGTGCCAGCTCACCAATGGGACTAGCGCATGAGCAGTTCTTC. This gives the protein CASSPMGLAHEQFF.